This passage covers 9 T cell receptor beta chains from one sample sequenced in a study of cytomegalovirus exposure and HLA in healthy donors. PCR was performed using 60 Vbeta and 13 Jbeta primers. Only in-frame clones appear in the TCRdb table, and some are missing; sequencing was by immunoSEQ multiplex PCR. The sample lists 84,000 or so clones, roughly 80% occurring once. Source material: PBMCs. These receptors came from a male donor in good health and CMV-seronegative.

The chain is built from TRBV5-5 and TRBJ2-5; possibly TRBD1 for D (6 bases). The end of the DNA is better explained by TRBJ2-7, so the J call may be wrong. Germline-derived CDR1 and CDR2 are SGHKS and YYEKEE (reference sequence). This CDR3 has 14 amino acids. The CDR3 here is CASERQEEPYEQYF. DNA of the CDR3: TGTGCCAGCGAGAGACAGGAGGAACCCTACGAGCAGTACTTC.

The chain uses TRBV6-6 and TRBJ1-5; D not certain. The CDR3 runs 13 residues. V was shortened by 6 bases and J by 5 bases, with 11 bases between the two germline ends. Germline V gene data show CDR1 as MNHNY and CDR2 as SVGAGI (reference sequence). The CDR3, as DNA: TGTGCCAGCAGAGTCGAGGGTTATCAGCCCCAGCATTTT. Its translation: CASRVEGYQPQHF.

This clone was detected only once. The V and J genes are TRBV5-5 and TRBJ2-5; 7 nucleotides line up with TRBD1. Trimming cost V 5 bases and J 5 bases; bases outside gene matches: 15. The CDR3 runs to 16 residues. The germline CDR1 and CDR2 sequences are SGHKS and YYEKEE (reference sequence). CDR3 sequence (DNA): TGTGCCAGCAGTTCGCGGACAGGCTCCTATACGGAGACCCAGTACTTC. Translation gives CASSSRTGSYTETQYF.

The sample holds one count of this clone. This rearrangement joins TRBV6-5 to TRBJ1-1; D gene uncertain. V dropped 6 bases and J dropped 3 bases, with 11 bases sitting between them. Germline-derived CDR1 and CDR2 are MNHEY and SVGAGI. This CDR3 is built from 13 residues. The CDR3 protein is CASRRSGDTEAFF. CDR3 nucleotides: TGTGCCAGCAGACGTTCCGGGGACACTGAAGCTTTCTTT.

This clone was seen a single time. The chain carries TRBV10-2 and TRBJ1-2; D uncertain. Germline loops: CDR1 WSHSY, CDR2 SAAADI. V dropped 7 bases and J dropped 4 bases, with 19 bases sitting between them. This CDR3 has 15 residues. The CDR3: CASIDDGKYSYGYTF. The CDR3 nucleotides are TGCGCCAGCATTGATGACGGGAAATATAGCTATGGCTACACCTTC.

The chain's CDR3 is CASRDSATATNEKLFF. The CDR3 bases are TGTGCCAGCCGGGACAGTGCGACTGCAACTAATGAAAAACTGTTTTTT. This chain uses TRBV7-2 with TRBJ1-4; 7 nucleotides match TRBD1. The CDR3 spans 16 residues. Germline lookup yields CDR1 SGHTA and CDR2 FQGNSA. The junction had 9 bases not matched to a gene; V was cut back by 8 bases and J by 0 bases.

The genes are TRBV18 and TRBJ2-5; D is unclear. This CDR3 is 17 amino acids long. Germline V gene sequence: CDR1 KGHSH, CDR2 LQKENI. V was clipped by 3 bases and J by 0 bases, with 17 bases between them. CDR3 DNA sequence: TGTGCCAGCTCACCTTTCCTCAACAGCCATTACCAAGAGACCCAGTACTTC. Amino acids: CASSPFLNSHYQETQYF.

This chain joins TRBV5-6 and TRBJ2-2; the D gene is possibly TRBD2 (6 bases). The germline V gene has CDR1 SGHDT and CDR2 YYEEEE. V shed 1 base and J shed 7 bases, with 14 bases lying between them. The CDR3 is 15 amino acids. The CDR3 is CASSLLQTGGGELFF. DNA of the CDR3: TGTGCCAGCAGCTTGCTACAGACCGGGGGCGGGGAGCTGTTTTTT.

This clone has only a few counts. The V gene is TRBV28, the J gene TRBJ2-7; 9 bases are shared with TRBD1. The germline V gene encodes CDR1 MDHEN and CDR2 SYDVKM. Trimming removed 5 bases from V and 1 base from J; junction bases left unmatched: 3. There are 14 residues in the CDR3. The DNA of the CDR3 is TGTGCCAGCAGTCCCGGGACAGGGTCCTACGAGCAGTACTTC. Protein: CASSPGTGSYEQYF.